These 10 T cell receptor beta chains were all obtained from the same sample, sequenced in a study of blood T cell repertoires in COVID-19. Clones were read by immunoSEQ multiplex PCR, and TCRdb kept only the in-frame ones, dropping some. The data hold approximately 220,000 clones, with about 88% observed a single time. The sequenced sample consisted of peripheral blood. These receptors were taken from a man in his 60s with acute or convalescent COVID-19.

This clone came up once. The chain carries TRBV28 and TRBJ1-4, with unresolved D. With 5 bases removed from V and 2 bases from J, the gap between germline ends came to 6 bases. This CDR3 comprises 13 residues. Germline V gene lookup returns CDR1 MDHEN and CDR2 SYDVKM. DNA of the CDR3: TGTGCCAGCAGTCCCAGTACTAATGAAAAACTGTTTTTT. It specifies CASSPSTNEKLFF.

The rearrangement uses TRBV7-2 and TRBJ2-7, with D possibly matching TRBD1 (6 bases). The CDR3 has 16 residues. V gave up 3 bases and J gave up 0 bases, with 15 bases separating them. Germline V CDR1 and CDR2: SGHTA, FQGNSA. CDR3 coding DNA: TGTGCCAGCAGCTTTACGGGGACAACAAGCTCCTACGAGCAGTACTTC. It encodes CASSFTGTTSSYEQYF.

This chain connects TRBV14 to TRBJ2-1; 12 bases match TRBD2. Germline lookup yields CDR1 SGHDN and CDR2 FVKESK. The V segment lost 1 base and the J segment 8 bases; nucleotides outside the gene matches: 6. The CDR3 extends over 16 amino acids. The CDR3 bases are TGTGCCAGCAGCCAAGGGATTCTAGCGGGGGGGCATGAGCAGTTCTTC. Protein: CASSQGILAGGHEQFF.

The chain carries TRBV7-9 and TRBJ1-1, with D possibly being TRBD1 (6 bases). The ends were cut back, 3 bases at V and 1 base at J, with 12 bases in the middle. Germline V lookup: CDR1 SEHNR, CDR2 FQNEAQ (reference sequence). CDR3 length equals 15 residues. In nucleotides, the CDR3 is TGTGCCAGCAGCTTTACAGGGATTTGGAACACTGAAGCTTTCTTT. Amino acids: CASSFTGIWNTEAFF. The whole variable domain, remainder taken from reference TRBV7-9 and TRBJ1-1, is DTGVSQNPRHKITKRGQNVTFRCDPISEHNRLYWYRQTLGQGPEFLTYFQNEAQLEKSRLLSDRFSAERPKGSFSTLEIQRTEQGDSAMYLCASSFTGIWNTEAFFGQGTRLTVV.

The gene calls are TRBV6-5 and TRBJ1-2, with TRBD1 matching 7 bases. Germline trimming cut 5 bases from V and 3 bases from J; bases unmatched to any gene: 3. The germline CDR1 and CDR2 sequences are MNHEY and SVGAGI. The CDR3 is 13 amino acids. CDR3 nucleotide sequence: TGTGCCAGCAGTCTCCAGGGGGACTATGGCTACACCTTC. Residues: CASSLQGDYGYTF.

A single count supports this clone. V is TRBV28 and J is TRBJ2-3, with a weak D call TRBD2 (7 bases). Germline assignment: CDR1 MDHEN and CDR2 SYDVKM. There are 16 residues in the CDR3. V lost 4 bases and J 1 base, leaving 15 bases between the germline ends. CDR3 coding DNA: TGTGCCAGCAGTTCCCCAGGGGAGGGAGGCACAGATACGCAGTATTTT. Protein product: CASSSPGEGGTDTQYF.

The chain is built from TRBV4-2 and TRBJ1-5; possibly TRBD1 for D (5 bases). Germline CDR1 is LGHNA and CDR2 is YNFKEQ. This CDR3 has 18 amino acids. Trimming shortened V by 1 base and J by 2 bases, and 18 bases separated the two germline ends. The DNA of the CDR3 is TGTGCCAGCAGCCAAGGGGGCGTAGCTGACAAGGGCAATCAGCCCCAGCATTTT. Amino acids: CASSQGGVADKGNQPQHF.

The V call is TRBV6-1, the J call TRBJ2-1, with D tentatively TRBD1 (5 bases). Germline V gives CDR1 MNHNS, CDR2 SASEGT. V gave up 3 bases and J gave up 8 bases, with 8 bases separating them. The CDR3 length is 12 residues. CDR3 region: CASSDQGYEQFF. CDR3 DNA sequence: TGTGCCAGCAGTGATCAGGGATATGAGCAGTTCTTC.

This sequence joins TRBV5-6 and TRBJ1-2; the D is unclear. V was shortened by 2 bases and J by 9 bases, with 5 bases between the two germline ends. Per the germline V gene, CDR1 is SGHDT and CDR2 is YYEEEE. The CDR3 runs to 10 residues. The CDR3 DNA follows: TGTGCCAGCAGCTTTACTAGCTACACCTTC. Translating it yields CASSFTSYTF.

The chain is built from TRBV27 and TRBJ2-3, with 12 bases lining up with TRBD2. The V gene end was trimmed by 6 bases and the J gene end by 2 bases; junction bases not matched to a gene: 3. The germline gives CDR1 MNHEY, CDR2 SMNVEV (reference sequence). This CDR3 spans 15 amino acids. This CDR3 is CASRLAGGFTDTQYF. The CDR3, as DNA: TGTGCCAGCAGACTAGCGGGGGGATTCACAGATACGCAGTATTTT.